The T cell receptor beta chain under discussion was sequenced for a study of T-cell reconstitution after alpha-beta-depleted transplantation in children. Study-level results: When one year had passed after transplant, most T-cell counts and diversity came from newly produced T cells. Two months or so post-transplant, alpha-beta T cells reportedly derived from several hundred expanded graft clones. Day-60 TCRbeta diversity that was high in some patients was derived from surviving recipient T cells and thymic progenitors.

Molecular barcoding with unique molecular identifiers was used for the TCRbeta library. TCRdb reanalysed the PCR reads using MiXCR and keeps one entry per CDR3 protein. The sample carries around 670,000 distinct CDR3 sequences, around 14% recorded once. V lost 0 bases to trimming and J lost 8 bases, with 11 bases between them. The CDR3 extends over 13 amino acids. Germline CDR1 and CDR2: SGHDT and YYEEEE. This clonotype was counted at least ten times. The target antigen is unknown. The receptor's source is a girl aged 2 to 9 with congenital amegakaryocytic thrombocytopenia, due to receive a stem cell transplant. The material sequenced was PBMCs, taken before TCRalphabeta/CD19-depleted stem cell transplant. V usage is TRBV5-6 and J usage is TRBJ1-2; TRBD1 is a possible D gene (5 bases). CDR3 DNA: TGTGCCAGCAGCTTGGGTACCCGGGGCGGCTACACCTTC. Its protein is CASSLGTRGGYTF.